What follows describes a single T cell receptor beta chain. Its antigen remains undetermined. The record has no base qualities; no much larger clone is one base away. The sample is drawn from a study of CD8 T cells in ankylosing spondylitis (dated by TCRdb to between 2016 and 2019). Study-level background: To find TCR variants linked to disease, the study profiled T cell receptor beta repertoires in ankylosing spondylitis patients and healthy donors. The full study cohort comprised about 25 ankylosing spondylitis patients and over a hundred healthy donors. Peripheral blood samples were taken, and synovial fluid was additionally collected from ankylosing spondylitis patients.

V is clipped by 3 bases and J by 1 base, and the sequence between their germline boundaries is 9 bases long. CDR1 SNHLY and CDR2 FYNNEI are derived from the germline V gene. The CDR3, from cysteine to phenylalanine, totals 15 residues. Kept here is only the CDR3 DNA, which spans 45 bases and is read in frame from base 1. Sequencing relied on an Illumina HiSeq 2500. Quantitative 5'-RACE with molecular barcodes was used to prepare TCR beta libraries. Turning to the authors' computational methods: Disease-linked TCR variants were identified with a new computational method built on a probabilistic model of VDJ rearrangement. TCRdb trimmed the raw reads at Q25, called clones with MiXCR and kept productive beta chains. Here each entry gathers all rows of one CDR3 protein and keeps the most common genes and DNA. TCRdb's processing, not the authors', yielded these V and J calls. Recorded for this sample are 130,000 or so distinct CDR3 sequences; about 6.5% of them occurred a single time. The ten largest clones represent 12% of the sample.

On the study overall, not on this receptor specifically: Significant enrichment of the disease-linked clones was reported in matched synovial fluid samples from ankylosing spondylitis patients. Some motif variants were previously reported in synovial fluid and blood of reactive arthritis patients, suggesting common disease-initiation mechanisms. Blood from ankylosing spondylitis patients appeared to be characterized by a TCR beta motif composed of several highly homologous amino acid variants. In peripheral blood, the disease-linked clones were found at relatively low frequencies and had a CD8+ phenotype.

The receptor's source is a male donor with ankylosing spondylitis or in good health (not recorded which). The sequence links TRBV2 to TRBJ2-2; the D gene cannot be resolved reliably. Source material: blood, either unsorted or a sorted T cell fraction (not recorded which). The sequenced DNA is TGTGCCAGCAGTGAGTGGCACATGAACACCGGGGAGCTGTTTTTT. This translates into CASSEWHMNTGELFF.